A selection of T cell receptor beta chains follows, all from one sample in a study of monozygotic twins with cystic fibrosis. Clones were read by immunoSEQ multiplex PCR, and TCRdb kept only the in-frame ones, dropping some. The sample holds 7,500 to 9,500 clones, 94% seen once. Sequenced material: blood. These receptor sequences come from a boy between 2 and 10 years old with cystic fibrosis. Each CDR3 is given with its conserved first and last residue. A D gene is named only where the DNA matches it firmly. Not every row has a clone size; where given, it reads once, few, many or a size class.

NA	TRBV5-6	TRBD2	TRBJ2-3	TGTGCCAGCAGCTTAGCGGGGGGTAGCACAGATACGCAGTATTTT	CASSLAGGSTDTQYF
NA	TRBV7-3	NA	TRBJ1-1	TGTGCCAGCAGCTCCGCCGAATACACTGAAGCTTTCTTT	CASSSAEYTEAFF
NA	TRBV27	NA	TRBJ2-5	TGTGCCAGCGGACCCCCCCGGGGGGAGACCCAGTACTTC	CASGPPRGETQYF
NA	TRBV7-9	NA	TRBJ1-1	TGTGCCAGCAGCAGAGACACCACTGCTTTCTTT	CASSRDTTAFF
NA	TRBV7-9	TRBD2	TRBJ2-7	TGTGCCAGCAGCCCGGGGGAGGGTATCTACGAGCAGTACTTC	CASSPGEGIYEQYF
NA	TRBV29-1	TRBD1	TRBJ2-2	TGCAGCGTTGAAGTGGGACAGGGCACCGGGGAGCTGTTTTTT	CSVEVGQGTGELFF
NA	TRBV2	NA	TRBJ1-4	TGTGCCACGCAAATCACCCCAACTAATGAAAAACTGTTTTTT	CATQITPTNEKLFF
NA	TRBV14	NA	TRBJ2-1	TGTGCCAGCAGCCAAGATGGTTTACAGGGCCGTGAGCAGTTCTTC	CASSQDGLQGREQFF
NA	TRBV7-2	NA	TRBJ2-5	TGTGCCAGCAGCTTCCCCGGGACCCAGGGAGAGACCCAGTACTTC	CASSFPGTQGETQYF
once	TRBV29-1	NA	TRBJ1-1	TGCAGCGCCTACCGTACTGAAGCTTTCTTT	CSAYRTEAFF
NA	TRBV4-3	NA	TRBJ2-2	TGCGCCAGCAGCGATCAAGTACTCCCCGGGGAGCTGTTTTTT	CASSDQVLPGELFF